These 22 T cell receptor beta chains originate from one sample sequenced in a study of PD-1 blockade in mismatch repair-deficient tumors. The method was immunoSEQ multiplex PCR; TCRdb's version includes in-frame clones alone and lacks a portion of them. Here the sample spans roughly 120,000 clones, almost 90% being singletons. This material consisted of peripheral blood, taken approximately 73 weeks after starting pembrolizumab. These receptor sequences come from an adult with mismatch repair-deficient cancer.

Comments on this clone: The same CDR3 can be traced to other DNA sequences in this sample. The CDR3 reads CASSVGGEETQYF. The CDR3 coding sequence is TGTGCCAGCAGCGTCGGCGGGGAAGAGACCCAGTACTTC. The gene calls are TRBV9 and TRBJ2-5; TRBD2 might be the D (6 bases). CDR1 and CDR2 (germline): SGDLS, YYNGEE. The CDR3 is made up of 13 amino acids. V lost 2 bases, J lost 3 bases, and 8 bases lay in between. Filled out from reference TRBV9 and TRBJ2-5, the complete variable domain reads DSGVTQTPKHLITATGQRVTLRCSPRSGDLSVYWYQQSLDQGLQFLIQYYNGEERAKGNILERFSAQQFPDLHSELNLSSLELGDSALYFCASSVGGEETQYFGPGTRLLVL.

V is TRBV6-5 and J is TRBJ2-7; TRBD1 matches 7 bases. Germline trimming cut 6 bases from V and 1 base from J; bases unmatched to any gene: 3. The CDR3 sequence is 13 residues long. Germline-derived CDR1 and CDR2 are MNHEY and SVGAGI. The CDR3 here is CASRGTESYEQYF. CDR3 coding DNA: TGTGCCAGCAGGGGGACAGAATCCTACGAGCAGTACTTC.

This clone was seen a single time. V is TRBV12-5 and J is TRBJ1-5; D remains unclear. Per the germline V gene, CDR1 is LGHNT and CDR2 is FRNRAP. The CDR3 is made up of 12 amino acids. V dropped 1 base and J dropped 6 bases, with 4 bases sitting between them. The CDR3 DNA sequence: TGTGCTAGTGGTTTGGGGGGTCAGCCCCAGCATTTT. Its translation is CASGLGGQPQHF.

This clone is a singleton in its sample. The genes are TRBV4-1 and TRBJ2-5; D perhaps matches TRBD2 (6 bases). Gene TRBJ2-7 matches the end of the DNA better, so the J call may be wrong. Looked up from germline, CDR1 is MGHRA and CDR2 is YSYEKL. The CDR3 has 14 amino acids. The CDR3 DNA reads TGCGCCAGCAGCCCCGTCGGCCTGGGAGGCGAGCAGTACTTC. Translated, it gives CASSPVGLGGEQYF.

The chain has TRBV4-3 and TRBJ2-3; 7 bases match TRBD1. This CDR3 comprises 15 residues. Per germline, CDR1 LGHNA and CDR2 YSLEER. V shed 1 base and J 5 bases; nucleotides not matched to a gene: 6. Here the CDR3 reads CASSQADREQDTQYF. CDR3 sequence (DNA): TGCGCCAGCAGCCAAGCTGACAGGGAGCAAGATACGCAGTATTTT.

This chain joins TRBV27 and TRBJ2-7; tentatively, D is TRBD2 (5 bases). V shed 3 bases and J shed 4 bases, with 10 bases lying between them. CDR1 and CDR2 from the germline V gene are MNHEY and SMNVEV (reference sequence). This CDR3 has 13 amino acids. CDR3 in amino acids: CASSLRAGYEQYF. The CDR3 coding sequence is TGTGCCAGCAGTTTGAGGGCCGGTTACGAGCAGTACTTC.

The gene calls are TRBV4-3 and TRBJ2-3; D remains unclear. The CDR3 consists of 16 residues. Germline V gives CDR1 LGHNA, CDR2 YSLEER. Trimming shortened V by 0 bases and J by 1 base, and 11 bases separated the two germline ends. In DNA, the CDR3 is TGCGCCAGCAGCCAAGATTTGGGATTGGGCACAGATACGCAGTATTTT. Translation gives CASSQDLGLGTDTQYF.

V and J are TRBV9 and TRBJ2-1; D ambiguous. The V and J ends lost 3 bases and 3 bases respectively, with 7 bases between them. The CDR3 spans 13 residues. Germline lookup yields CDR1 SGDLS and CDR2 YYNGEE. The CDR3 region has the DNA TGTGCCAGCAGCGCTTTAGTCTACAATGAGCAGTTCTTC. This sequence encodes CASSALVYNEQFF.

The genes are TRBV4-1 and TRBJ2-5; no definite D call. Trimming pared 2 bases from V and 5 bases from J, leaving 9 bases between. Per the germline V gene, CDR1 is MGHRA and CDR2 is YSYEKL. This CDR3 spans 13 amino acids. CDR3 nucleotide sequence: TGCGCCAGCAGCCAACGGGTCTGGGAGACCCAGTACTTC. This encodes CASSQRVWETQYF.

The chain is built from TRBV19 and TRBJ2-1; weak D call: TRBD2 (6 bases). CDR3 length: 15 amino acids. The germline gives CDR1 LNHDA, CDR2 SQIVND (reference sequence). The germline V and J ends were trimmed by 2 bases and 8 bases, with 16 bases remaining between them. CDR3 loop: CASSISGSFGDEQFF. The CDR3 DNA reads TGTGCCAGTAGTATATCCGGGAGTTTCGGCGATGAGCAGTTCTTC.

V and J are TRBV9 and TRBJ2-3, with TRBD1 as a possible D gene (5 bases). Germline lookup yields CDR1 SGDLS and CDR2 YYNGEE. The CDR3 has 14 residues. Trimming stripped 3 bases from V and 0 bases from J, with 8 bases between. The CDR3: CASSARTSTDTQYF. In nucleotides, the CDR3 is TGTGCCAGCAGCGCGCGGACAAGCACAGATACGCAGTATTTT.

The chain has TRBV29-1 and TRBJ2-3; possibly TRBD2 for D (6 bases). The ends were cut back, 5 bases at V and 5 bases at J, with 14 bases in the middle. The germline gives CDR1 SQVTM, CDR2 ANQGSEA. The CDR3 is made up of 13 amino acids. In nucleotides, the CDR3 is TGCAGCGTTAGTTGGGGGGTACGAGATACGCAGTATTTT. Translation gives CSVSWGVRDTQYF.

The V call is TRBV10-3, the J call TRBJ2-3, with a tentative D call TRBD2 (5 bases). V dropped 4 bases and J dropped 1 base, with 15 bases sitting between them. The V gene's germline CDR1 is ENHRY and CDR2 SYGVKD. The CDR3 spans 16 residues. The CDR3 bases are TGTGCCATCAGTGCTCGATCGGGGAATGGCACAGATACGCAGTATTTT. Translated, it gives CAISARSGNGTDTQYF.

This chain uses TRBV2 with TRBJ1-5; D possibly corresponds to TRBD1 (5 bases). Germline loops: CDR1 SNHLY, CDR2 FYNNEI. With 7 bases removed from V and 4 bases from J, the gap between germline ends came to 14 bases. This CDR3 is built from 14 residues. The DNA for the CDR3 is TGTGCCAGCAATCCGGGGGTGCGGAATCAGCCCCAGCATTTT. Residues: CASNPGVRNQPQHF.

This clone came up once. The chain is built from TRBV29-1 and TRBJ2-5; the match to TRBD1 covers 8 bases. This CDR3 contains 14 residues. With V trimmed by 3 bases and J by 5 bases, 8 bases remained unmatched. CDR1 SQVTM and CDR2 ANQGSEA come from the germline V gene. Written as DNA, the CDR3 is TGCAGCGTTGATACCAGGGGGCCTAGGGAGACCCAGTACTTC. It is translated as CSVDTRGPRETQYF.

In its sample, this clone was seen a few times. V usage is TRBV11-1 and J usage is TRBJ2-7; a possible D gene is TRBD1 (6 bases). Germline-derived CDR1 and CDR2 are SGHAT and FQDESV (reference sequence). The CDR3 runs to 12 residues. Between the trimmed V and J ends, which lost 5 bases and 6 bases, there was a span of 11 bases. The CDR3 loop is CASSPGAPEQYF. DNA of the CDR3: TGTGCCAGCAGCCCAGGGGCCCCCGAGCAGTACTTC.

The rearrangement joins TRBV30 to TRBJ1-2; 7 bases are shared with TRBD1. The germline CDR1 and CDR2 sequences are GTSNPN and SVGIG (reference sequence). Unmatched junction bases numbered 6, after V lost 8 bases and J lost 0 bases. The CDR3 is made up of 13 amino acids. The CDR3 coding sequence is TGTGCCGGTGTGACAGGGACTAACTATGGCTACACCTTC. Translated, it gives CAGVTGTNYGYTF.

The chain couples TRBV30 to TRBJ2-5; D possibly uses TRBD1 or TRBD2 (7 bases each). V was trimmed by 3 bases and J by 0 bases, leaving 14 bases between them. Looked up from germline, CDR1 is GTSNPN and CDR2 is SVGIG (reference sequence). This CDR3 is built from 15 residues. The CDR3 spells CAWRAGQSDQETQYF. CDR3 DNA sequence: TGTGCCTGGAGAGCGGGACAGAGTGACCAAGAGACCCAGTACTTC.

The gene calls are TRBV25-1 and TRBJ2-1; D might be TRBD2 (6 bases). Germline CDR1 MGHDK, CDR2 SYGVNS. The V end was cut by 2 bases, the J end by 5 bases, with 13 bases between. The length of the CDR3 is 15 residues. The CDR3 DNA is TGTGCCAGCAGTGAAACGGCGGGAATGCACAATGAGCAGTTCTTC. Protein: CASSETAGMHNEQFF.

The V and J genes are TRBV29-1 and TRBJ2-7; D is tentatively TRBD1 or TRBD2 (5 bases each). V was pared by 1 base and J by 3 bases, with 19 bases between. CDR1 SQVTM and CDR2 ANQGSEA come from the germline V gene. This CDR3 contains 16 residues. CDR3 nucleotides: TGCAGCGTTGAAGGGACACCGGGACGGGGTGACTACGAGCAGTACTTC. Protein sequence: CSVEGTPGRGDYEQYF.

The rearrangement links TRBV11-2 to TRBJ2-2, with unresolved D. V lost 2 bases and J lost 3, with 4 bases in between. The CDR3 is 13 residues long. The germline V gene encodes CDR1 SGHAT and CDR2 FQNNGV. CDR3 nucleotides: TGTGCCAGCAGCTTAACGTACACCGGGGAGCTGTTTTTT. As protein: CASSLTYTGELFF.

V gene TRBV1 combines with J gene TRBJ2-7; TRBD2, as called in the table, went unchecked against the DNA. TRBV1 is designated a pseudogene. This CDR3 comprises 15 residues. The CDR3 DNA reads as TGCACCAGCAAGGCTAGCGGGAGCCCCCCCTACGAGCAGTACTTC. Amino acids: CTSKASGSPPYEQYF.